A single sample is the source of the 26 T cell receptor beta chains below, sequenced in a study of cytomegalovirus exposure and HLA in healthy donors. Sequenced by immunoSEQ multiplex PCR; TCRdb stores in-frame clones only, minus some. The repertoire holds 180,000 or so clones, with about nine tenths as singletons. The material sequenced was PBMCs. The receptors originated from a man aged 25 to 45 in good health and CMV-seropositive.

The gene calls are TRBV9 and TRBJ1-1, with TRBD1 matching 7 bases. With V trimmed by 0 bases and J by 8 bases, 10 bases remained unmatched. The CDR3 is 15 amino acids. Germline assignment: CDR1 SGDLS and CDR2 YYNGEE. The CDR3 coding sequence is TGTGCCAGCAGCGTAGAGGGAAGAGGGGGCGCGGAAGCTTTCTTT. Translating it yields CASSVEGRGGAEAFF.

The chain employs TRBV5-1 and TRBJ2-7; 7 nucleotides match TRBD1. V shed 0 bases and J 5 bases; nucleotides not matched to a gene: 5. Germline lookup yields CDR1 SGHRS and CDR2 YFSETQ. CDR3 length: 14 residues. CDR3 amino acids: CASSLGRGSDEQYF. The CDR3 DNA is TGCGCCAGCAGCTTGGGCAGGGGGTCGGACGAGCAGTACTTC.

CDR3 residues: CASSAFGSPNEKLFF. CDR3 nucleotide sequence: TGTGCCAGCAGCGCCTTCGGCAGTCCTAATGAAAAACTGTTTTTT. This sequence joins TRBV5-4 and TRBJ1-4; D gene uncertain. V lost 4 bases to trimming and J lost 3 bases, with 13 bases between them. The CDR3 contains 15 residues. CDR1 is SGHNT, CDR2 YYREEE, per germline (reference sequence).

The chain is built from TRBV9 and TRBJ1-2, with D tentatively TRBD1 (6 bases). The length of the CDR3 is 14 residues. The germline V and J ends were trimmed by 0 bases and 7 bases, with 13 bases remaining between them. From germline, CDR1 is SGDLS and CDR2 YYNGEE. CDR3 sequence reads: CASSVDRVSSGYTF. The CDR3 coding sequence is TGTGCCAGCAGCGTAGACAGGGTATCGTCTGGCTACACCTTC.

The chain uses TRBV6-6 and TRBJ2-2; perhaps TRBD1 as D (6 bases). Trimming cost V 5 bases and J 4 bases, with 14 bases left between them. CDR1 and CDR2 from the germline V gene are MNHNY and SVGAGI (reference sequence). This CDR3 is built from 15 residues. In DNA, the CDR3 is TGTGCCAGCAGTCTCCGGGACACCCTCACCGGGGAGCTGTTTTTT. It specifies CASSLRDTLTGELFF.

This chain connects TRBV11-1 to TRBJ1-5; the D gene is possibly TRBD1 (5 bases). This CDR3 comprises 13 residues. The germline V gene has CDR1 SGHAT and CDR2 FQDESV (reference sequence). V was cut by 1 base and J by 9 bases, with 10 bases left in between. For the CDR3, the DNA is TGTGCCAGCAGCTTAGATCCCCAGGGGCCCCAGCATTTT. It translates to CASSLDPQGPQHF.

The chain links TRBV4-3 to TRBJ1-5; no reliable D call. This CDR3 has 16 residues. The V gene's germline CDR1 is LGHNA and CDR2 YSLEER. V gave up 3 bases and J gave up 8 bases, with 20 bases separating them. The CDR3 reads CASSQSVLLTGKPQHF. The CDR3 DNA reads TGCGCCAGCAGCCAGTCCGTCCTCTTAACTGGGAAGCCCCAGCATTTT.

The J gene is TRBJ2-7, the V gene TRBV6-5; D uncertain. The V gene's germline CDR1 is MNHEY and CDR2 SVGAGI. CDR3 length equals 13 residues. Trimming left V 5 bases short and J 2 bases short, with 10 bases between. CDR3 protein: CASSLQYTYEQYF. CDR3 nucleotide sequence: TGTGCCAGCAGTCTTCAGTACACCTACGAGCAGTACTTC.

This clone was detected only a few times. A junction boundary mismatches the germline segment, possibly from a read error. The chain joins TRBV7-7 to TRBJ2-1; 9 bases agree with TRBD2. Germline CDR1 and CDR2: SSHAT and FNYEAQ (reference sequence). The CDR3 spans 14 residues. In DNA form, the CDR3 reads TGTGCTAGCAGCACCGGGACTAGCAGCGATGAGCAGTTCTTC. Its protein product is CASSTGTSSDEQFF.

V usage is TRBV9 and J usage is TRBJ2-7; a possible D gene is TRBD2 (5 bases). The CDR3 runs 14 residues. In germline, CDR1 is SGDLS, CDR2 YYNGEE. Trimming stripped 4 bases from V and 0 bases from J, with 11 bases between. The CDR3 spells CASSPSGASYEQYF. The CDR3 coding sequence is TGTGCCAGCAGCCCGAGCGGAGCCTCCTACGAGCAGTACTTC.

With regard to this clone: Other DNA sequences in the sample encode the same CDR3. The rearrangement joins TRBV30 to TRBJ1-1, with a possible D match to TRBD1 (6 bases). The ends were cut back, 2 bases at V and 3 bases at J, with 13 bases in the middle. Germline lookup yields CDR1 GTSNPN and CDR2 SVGIG (reference sequence). The CDR3 consists of 14 residues. The CDR3 is CAWSRDRGYTEAFF. CDR3 DNA: TGTGCCTGGAGTCGGGATAGGGGGTACACTGAAGCTTTCTTT.

The chain carries TRBV19 and TRBJ1-4, with a possible D match to TRBD1 (5 bases). This CDR3 is built from 14 residues. Per germline, CDR1 LNHDA and CDR2 SQIVND (reference sequence). Trimming pared 4 bases from V and 6 bases from J, leaving 12 bases between. This chain's CDR3 is CASSTRDRDEKLFF. DNA of the CDR3: TGTGCCAGTAGTACCCGGGACCGAGATGAAAAACTGTTTTTT.

The chain carries TRBV11-3 and TRBJ1-4, with a possible D match to TRBD1 (6 bases). Trimming took off 5 bases at V and 8 bases at J, with 18 bases between the two ends. Germline V CDR1 and CDR2: SGHNT, YENEEA. The CDR3 is made up of 15 amino acids. The CDR3 is CASSVSGEGYEKLFF. Here the CDR3 DNA reads TGTGCCAGCAGCGTGTCAGGGGAAGGTTACGAAAAACTGTTTTTT.

The chain combines TRBV7-7 with TRBJ2-5, with 14 bases matching TRBD2. Germline CDR1 and CDR2: SSHAT and FNYEAQ (reference sequence). This CDR3 contains 19 residues. Unmatched junction bases numbered 14, after V lost 5 bases and J lost 3 bases. Written as DNA, the CDR3 is TGTGCCAGCAGCCCAATCCCCCGGACTAGCGGGGGGCAAAAAGAGACCCAGTACTTC. It codes for CASSPIPRTSGGQKETQYF. The full variable domain, in which reference TRBV7-7 and TRBJ2-5 provide the parts outside the CDR3, is GAGVSQSPRYKVTKRGQDVTLRCDPISSHATLYWYQQALGQGPEFLTYFNYEAQPDKSGLPSDRFSAERPEGSISTLTIQRTEQRDSAMYRCASSPIPRTSGGQKETQYFGPGTRLLVL.

This clone has a handful of counts. The chain employs TRBV7-2 and TRBJ1-1, with D uncertain. Trimming stripped 1 base from V and 1 base from J, with 4 bases between. CDR3 length: 13 amino acids. Germline V lookup: CDR1 SGHTA, CDR2 FQGNSA. The CDR3 region has the DNA TGTGCCAGCAGCTTAGAACGGAACACTGAAGCTTTCTTT. The encoded protein is CASSLERNTEAFF.

The J gene is TRBJ1-1, the V gene TRBV19; no clear D. The CDR3 is 12 amino acids. Germline V lookup: CDR1 LNHDA, CDR2 SQIVND (reference sequence). This CDR3 is CVPYWPNTEAFF. The CDR3 coding sequence is TGTGTTCCGTACTGGCCTAACACTGAAGCTTTCTTT.

Comment on this clone: The same CDR3 arises from other DNA sequences in this sample as well. The chain carries TRBV2 and TRBJ1-2; weak D call: TRBD1 (6 bases). From germline, CDR1 is SNHLY and CDR2 FYNNEI. V was pared by 3 bases and J by 4 bases, with 9 bases between. The CDR3 runs to 13 residues. CDR3 nucleotide sequence: TGTGCCAGCAGTGATCGAGGGGGCTATGGCTACACCTTC. Encoded protein: CASSDRGGYGYTF.

The J gene is TRBJ1-2, the V gene TRBV19; TRBD1 matches 7 bases. V was clipped by 4 bases and J by 0 bases; unmatched bases: 5. The CDR3 consists of 15 residues. Germline V gene lookup returns CDR1 LNHDA and CDR2 SQIVND (reference sequence). Here the CDR3 reads CASSTGTAPNYGYTF. CDR3 DNA sequence: TGTGCCAGTAGTACAGGGACAGCTCCTAACTATGGCTACACCTTC.

V is TRBV7-2 and J is TRBJ2-3; the match to TRBD2 covers 7 bases. V dropped 5 bases and J dropped 3; count of bases not matched to a gene: 8. The CDR3 contains 15 residues. Germline-derived CDR1 and CDR2 are SGHTA and FQGNSA. The CDR3 loop is CASSQWGGWTDTQYF. In nucleotides, the CDR3 is TGTGCCAGCAGCCAGTGGGGGGGGTGGACAGATACGCAGTATTTT.

The chain has TRBV18 and TRBJ1-1; 7 nucleotides align to TRBD1. The CDR3 extends over 12 amino acids. Germline V gene sequence: CDR1 KGHSH, CDR2 LQKENI. The junction had 2 bases not matched to a gene; V was cut back by 3 bases and J by 7 bases. CDR3 coding DNA: TGTGCCAGCTCACCCGGACAGGATGAAGCTTTCTTT. It specifies CASSPGQDEAFF.

The chain couples TRBV11-3 to TRBJ1-1; 7 nucleotides line up with TRBD1. The germline CDR1 and CDR2 sequences are SGHNT and YENEEA. V gave up 2 bases and J gave up 0 bases; unmatched junction bases: 6. This CDR3 has 16 residues. CDR3 loop: CASSLMKDRVNTEAFF. CDR3 in DNA: TGTGCCAGCAGCTTAATGAAAGACAGGGTGAACACTGAAGCTTTCTTT.

CDR3 loop: CASSSGQGTSSYNSPLHF. The CDR3 region has the DNA TGCGCCAGCAGCTCGGGACAGGGGACAAGCTCCTATAATTCACCCCTCCACTTT. The chain employs TRBV5-1 and TRBJ1-6; 10 nucleotides agree with TRBD1. The germline CDR1 and CDR2 sequences are SGHRS and YFSETQ. V lost 3 bases, J lost 0 bases, and 6 bases stayed unmatched. The length of the CDR3 is 18 residues.

The chain employs TRBV6-1 and TRBJ1-1; D not resolved. The V and J ends lost 3 bases and 3 bases respectively, with 20 bases between them. Germline V lookup: CDR1 MNHNS, CDR2 SASEGT. The CDR3 covers 17 residues. This chain's CDR3 is CASSDVQAGYLDTEAFF. The DNA for the CDR3 is TGTGCCAGCAGTGACGTCCAGGCTGGATATTTGGACACTGAAGCTTTCTTT.

This CDR3 reads CAWSVNRDLSNQPQHF. CDR3 DNA sequence: TGTGCCTGGAGCGTAAACCGGGACCTGAGCAATCAGCCCCAGCATTTT. The chain combines TRBV30 with TRBJ1-5, with a possible D match to TRBD1 (5 bases). V was pared by 3 bases and J by 1 base, with 16 bases between. Per germline, CDR1 GTSNPN and CDR2 SVGIG (reference sequence). The CDR3 has 16 amino acids.

V gene TRBV30 combines with J gene TRBJ2-1; the match to TRBD2 covers 9 bases. Germline values: CDR1 GTSNPN, CDR2 SVGIG (reference sequence). The CDR3 covers 14 residues. Trimming cost V 2 bases and J 6 bases; bases outside gene matches: 5. CDR3 bases: TGTGCCTGGAGTTCGGGCGGGGGGGCCAATGAGCAGTTCTTC. Translating gives CAWSSGGGANEQFF.

V usage is TRBV4-3 and J usage is TRBJ2-3; 8 nucleotides match TRBD1. This CDR3 spans 16 amino acids. Germline V CDR1 and CDR2: LGHNA, YSLEER. V lost 0 bases to trimming and J lost 1 base; unmatched junction nucleotides: 3. The CDR3 protein is CASSQELQGGTDTQYF. The CDR3 DNA is TGCGCCAGCAGCCAAGAATTACAGGGGGGCACAGATACGCAGTATTTT.